Reported below is one T cell receptor (beta chain). Its antigen is unidentified. One entry per CDR3 protein results from TCRdb running MiXCR on the 5' RACE reads. The repertoire holds some 350,000 distinct CDR3 sequences, with more than 5.5% as singletons. The sample originates from a study of T cells after yellow fever vaccination. Study-wide findings and caveats: Re-detected after boosting: most primary clones, almost 98% of CD4 and around 86% of CD8.

V lost 8 bases, J lost 7 bases, and 8 bases lay in between. CDR1 is SGHTA, CDR2 FQGNSA, per germline. CDR3 length equals 11 residues. The sample was PBMCs, taken 5 days after the yellow fever booster vaccination. The receptor's source is a man aged 30 to 39 who received the YFV17D yellow fever vaccine. J is TRBJ2-2 and V is TRBV7-2; D is unresolved. The DNA of the CDR3 is TGTGCCAGCCCAGAGGTCGGGGAGCTGTTTTTT. Its translation is CASPEVGELFF. Combining the CDR3 with reference TRBV7-2 and TRBJ2-2 gives the whole variable domain GAGVSQSPSNKVTEKGKDVELRCDPISGHTALYWYRQSLGQGLEFLIYFQGNSAPDKSGLPSDRFSAERTGGSVSTLTIQRTQQEDSAVYLCASPEVGELFFGEGSRLTVL.